Each of the 21 T cell receptor beta chains below was sequenced from the same sample in a study of T-cell reconstitution after alpha-beta-depleted transplantation in children. Preparation of the TCRbeta library was carried out with unique molecular identifiers. TCRdb re-analysed the PCR reads in MiXCR, keeping a single row per CDR3 protein. The profile shows just over 350,000 distinct CDR3 sequences, about an eighth of them singletons. Sequencing was performed on PBMCs, taken from the stem cell graft. All receptors derive from a human donor who donated a stem cell graft to a child with Fanconi anemia.

In DNA, the CDR3 is TGTGCCAGCAGTTTGCCGACGCTTCAGGGAACCTCTGGGGCCAACGTCCTGACTTTC. Translation: CASSLPTLQGTSGANVLTF. The chain joins TRBV28 to TRBJ2-6; a possible D gene is TRBD1 (5 bases). Per germline, CDR1 MDHEN and CDR2 SYDVKM. This CDR3 has 19 residues. The V end lost 3 bases, the J end lost 0 bases, and 18 bases lay between the germline ends.

This clonotype was observed at least ten times. The chain is built from TRBV27 and TRBJ1-4; the D gene is possibly TRBD1 (6 bases). This CDR3 region has 15 residues. With 7 bases removed from V and 8 bases from J, the gap between germline ends came to 20 bases. Germline V lookup: CDR1 MNHEY, CDR2 SMNVEV (reference sequence). CDR3 loop: CASTHALGAGEKLFF. CDR3 nucleotide sequence: TGTGCCAGCACCCACGCCTTGGGGGCTGGGGAAAAACTGTTTTTT.

For this clonotype: Because the CDR3 is missing its conserved closing phenylalanine or tryptophan, this is likely a read error. It is unclear where the CDR3 begins or ends on the DNA, so no DNA is shown, and the CDR3 is as TCRdb lists it. This chain joins TRBV12-3 or TRBV12-4 and TRBJ2-3; the DNA was not used to check the table's D call, TRBD1. The CDR3 spans 12 amino acids, including both terminal residues. The CDR3 loop reads CASSLGGTGISL.

This clonotype appeared a few times. The genes are TRBV11-2 and TRBJ2-2; D gene unclear. Trimming left V 5 bases short and J 0 bases short, with 4 bases between. The CDR3 has 13 amino acids. Germline V gives CDR1 SGHAT, CDR2 FQNNGV. CDR3 region: CASSHTNTGELFF. CDR3 DNA: TGTGCCAGCAGCCACACGAACACCGGGGAGCTGTTTTTT.

This clonotype has ten or more counts. This rearrangement joins TRBV6-5 to TRBJ1-5, with D possibly TRBD1 on 6 matching bases. Germline V gene lookup returns CDR1 MNHEY and CDR2 SVGAGI. The CDR3 is made up of 14 amino acids. V gave up 4 bases and J gave up 4 bases, with 11 bases separating them. In DNA, the CDR3 is TGTGCCAGCAGTTCCCAGGGGTTGAATCAGCCCCAGCATTTT. It is translated as CASSSQGLNQPQHF.

This clonotype turned up a few times. The chain links TRBV12-3 or TRBV12-4 to TRBJ1-2, with TRBD1 identical over 7 bases. The CDR3 is 13 amino acids. The ends lost 6 bases at V and 8 bases at J; junction bases unmatched: 9. The CDR3 protein is CASSPDRAKGYTF. CDR3 DNA: TGTGCCAGCAGCCCCGACAGGGCGAAAGGCTACACCTTC.

This clonotype has ten or more counts. V usage is TRBV7-9 and J usage is TRBJ2-7, with D maybe TRBD2 (6 bases). Germline V gene sequence: CDR1 SEHNR, CDR2 FQNEAQ (reference sequence). The CDR3 contains 12 residues. The V and J ends lost 4 bases and 12 bases respectively, with 16 bases between them. CDR3 amino acids: CASSWEESDMYV. CDR3 bases: TGTGCCAGCAGCTGGGAGGAGTCAGATATGTACGTC.

A few counts support this clonotype. The chain is built from TRBV7-9 and TRBJ2-3; D is uncertain. CDR3 size: 14 residues. V was cut by 10 bases and J by 4 bases, with 18 bases left in between. CDR1 and CDR2 (germline): SEHNR, FQNEAQ (reference sequence). CDR3 nucleotide sequence: TGTGCCACGACCTTGGGCGGCGATGCAGATACGCAGTATTTT. Its protein product is CATTLGGDADTQYF.

V gene TRBV12-3 or TRBV12-4 combines with J gene TRBJ1-1; no firm D call. The CDR3 consists of 11 residues. Trimming cost V 5 bases and J 11 bases, with 12 bases left between them. CDR3 amino acids: CASSEGPPAFF. The CDR3 bases are TGTGCCAGCAGTGAAGGGCCGCCGGCTTTCTTT.

This clonotype came up a few times. V is TRBV7-3 and J is TRBJ2-3; D is uncertain. Trimming pared 1 base from V and 1 base from J, leaving 12 bases between. This CDR3 has 16 residues. Germline lookup yields CDR1 SGHTA and CDR2 FQGTGA. The CDR3 is CASSLRVTGRTDTQYF. The CDR3, as DNA: TGTGCCAGCAGCTTAAGGGTGACCGGACGCACAGATACGCAGTATTTT. Full variable domain (missing parts from reference TRBV7-3 and TRBJ2-3): GAGVSQTPSNKVTEKGKYVELRCDPISGHTALYWYRQSLGQGPEFLIYFQGTGAADDSGLPNDRFFAVRPEGSVSTLKIQRTERGDSAVYLCASSLRVTGRTDTQYFGPGTRLTVL.

This clonotype was observed many times. The chain combines TRBV7-9 with TRBJ1-1; 10 bases align to TRBD1. The CDR3 is 15 residues long. V trimming: 4 bases; J trimming: 5 bases; junction bases outside the gene matches: 7. CDR1 and CDR2 from the germline V gene are SEHNR and FQNEAQ (reference sequence). The CDR3 DNA sequence: TGTGCCAGCAGCTACCGGGACAGGGGTGGTACTGAAGCTTTCTTT. This encodes CASSYRDRGGTEAFF.

This clonotype has a handful of counts. The CDR3 loop reads CASSIGRGDYEQYF. The CDR3 DNA reads as TGTGCCAGTAGTATTGGCAGGGGGGACTACGAGCAGTACTTC. This chain uses TRBV19 with TRBJ2-7, with D possibly TRBD1 on 7 matching bases. The CDR3 contains 14 residues. From germline, CDR1 is LNHDA and CDR2 SQIVND (reference sequence). Trimming took 3 bases from V and 3 from J, leaving 12 bases between them.

This clonotype was picked up a small number of times. The chain joins TRBV7-3 to TRBJ2-3; no firm D call. V shed 1 base and J shed 2 bases, with 10 bases lying between them. This CDR3 is built from 15 residues. CDR1 is SGHTA, CDR2 FQGTGA, per germline. The CDR3 spells CASSLSGTFTDTQYF. The CDR3 DNA reads as TGTGCCAGCAGCTTAAGTGGCACCTTCACAGATACGCAGTATTTT.

There are many counts of this clonotype. V usage is TRBV7-2 and J usage is TRBJ1-2; D is perhaps TRBD1 (6 bases). Deletions cut 2 bases from V and 6 bases from J, with 7 bases between. The length of the CDR3 is 12 residues. Looked up from germline, CDR1 is SGHTA and CDR2 is FQGNSA. CDR3 loop: CASSLQGNGYTF. Here the CDR3 DNA reads TGTGCCAGCAGCTTACAGGGGAATGGCTACACCTTC.

This clonotype came up many times. This chain links TRBV20-1 with TRBJ2-3, with a tentative D call TRBD2 (5 bases). Trimming took 5 bases from V and 5 from J, leaving 17 bases between them. There are 14 residues in the CDR3. Per the germline V gene, CDR1 is DFQATT and CDR2 is SNEGSKA (reference sequence). This chain's CDR3 is CSAPSGVRGDTQYF. The CDR3 coding sequence is TGCAGTGCTCCTAGTGGGGTACGGGGAGATACGCAGTATTTT.

This clonotype was observed at least ten times. The chain combines TRBV6-1 with TRBJ1-1, with D possibly being TRBD1 (5 bases). There are 14 residues in the CDR3. The germline V and J ends were trimmed by 4 bases and 8 bases, with 17 bases remaining between them. Germline CDR1 is MNHNS and CDR2 is SASEGT. The DNA for the CDR3 is TGTGCCAGCAGTGCACAATATCAGGGAAGAGAAGCTTTCTTT. Residues: CASSAQYQGREAFF.

The DNA for the CDR3 is TGTGCCAGCAGTGATGAGTGGGGGGCGGACCAGCCCCAGCATTTT. Translation: CASSDEWGADQPQHF. This chain links TRBV2 with TRBJ1-5; weak D call: TRBD1 (6 bases). V was clipped by 3 bases and J by 7 bases, with 16 bases between them. The CDR3 spans 15 residues. Germline CDR1 is SNHLY and CDR2 is FYNNEI.

This sequence joins TRBV9 and TRBJ2-3; tentative D call: TRBD2 (5 bases). CDR3 length equals 15 residues. From germline, CDR1 is SGDLS and CDR2 YYNGEE. V gave up 8 bases and J gave up 1 base, with 17 bases separating them. Here the CDR3 DNA reads TGTGCCAGTCAGTCCGGAGAGGAGGGCACAGATACGCAGTATTTT. Residues: CASQSGEEGTDTQYF.

This clonotype was found a few times. The gene calls are TRBV12-3 or TRBV12-4 and TRBJ2-1; possibly TRBD1 or TRBD2 for D (7 bases each). The V gene lost 0 bases and the J gene lost 8 bases, with 17 bases spanning the gap. The CDR3 has 16 amino acids. CDR3 DNA sequence: TGTGCCAGCAGTTTAGCGTCAGGACAGGCGGGAGATGAGCAGTTCTTC. Amino acid sequence: CASSLASGQAGDEQFF.

This clonotype has at least ten counts. The V and J genes are TRBV10-3 and TRBJ2-4; D unresolved. From germline, CDR1 is ENHRY and CDR2 SYGVKD. Trimming shortened V by 4 bases and J by 0 bases, and 7 bases separated the two germline ends. The CDR3 spans 14 residues. The CDR3 DNA reads TGTGCCATCAGTGTTGTCCCAGCCAAAAACATTCAGTACTTC. Translating it yields CAISVVPAKNIQYF.

The rearrangement links TRBV12-3 or TRBV12-4 to TRBJ2-7, with TRBD1 matching over 8 bases. Trimming at V came to 5 bases and at J to 6 bases, leaving 12 bases not matched to a gene. CDR3 size: 15 residues. CDR3 bases: TGTGCCAGCAGTCCGGTCGGACAGGGAGCAGGCGAGCAGTACTTC. This codes for CASSPVGQGAGEQYF.